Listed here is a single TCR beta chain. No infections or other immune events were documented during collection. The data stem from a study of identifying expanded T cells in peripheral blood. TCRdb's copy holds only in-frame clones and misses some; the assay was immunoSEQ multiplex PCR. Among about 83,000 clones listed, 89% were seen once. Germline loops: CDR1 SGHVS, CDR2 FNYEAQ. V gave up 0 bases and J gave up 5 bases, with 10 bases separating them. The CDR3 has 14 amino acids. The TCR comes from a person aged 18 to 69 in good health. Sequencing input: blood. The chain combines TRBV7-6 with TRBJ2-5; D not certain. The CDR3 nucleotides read TGTGCCAGCAGCTTAGCTTTGTGGAGCGAGACCCAGTACTTC. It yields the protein CASSLALWSETQYF.